This TCR beta chain was found in a study of regulatory T cells in long-lasting Graves disease. Relying on iRepertoire HTBI primers and Arm-PCR of CDR3 regions, the team built TCR beta libraries. MiXCR, applied by TCRdb to the multiplex PCR reads, yields one record per CDR3 protein. The table records hundreds of thousands of distinct CDR3 sequences, roughly a sixth of them present only once. Described time point: newly diagnosed GD, antithyroid drugs for less than 3 months. RNA from PBMCs was the source of the TCR library. The sample holds a few counts of this clonotype. The data also belong to a second study, concerning T cells in Graves' hyperthyroidism and ophthalmopathy. That publication notes: Newly diagnosed patients aged 18 to 65 had hyperthyroidism of under 2 months' duration. During a first-round RT-PCR of the TCR CDR3, the HTBI primer set was used. A model of 13 V-J pairs discriminated ophthalmopathy from stable hyperthyroidism.

This receptor was taken from a woman aged 35-60 years with Graves disease. The material was peripheral blood mononuclear cells (PBMCs), obtained at new diagnosis, from a patient treated with antithyroid drugs.

The CDR3 protein is CASSYGRGNTGELFF. CDR3 bases: TGTGCCAGCAGTTATGGGCGGGGGAACACCGGGGAGCTGTTTTTT. The V gene is TRBV6-5, the J gene TRBJ2-2; TRBD2 is a possible D gene (6 bases). The CDR3 runs 15 residues. The V and J ends lost 3 bases and 1 base respectively, with 9 bases between them. From germline, CDR1 is MNHEY and CDR2 SVGAGI.